Sequencing of this T cell receptor beta chain was carried out in a study of T cells in Graves' hyperthyroidism and ophthalmopathy. Amplification yielded TCR beta CDR3 regions, with RNA transcripts as the source. Initially, a first-round RT-PCR of the TCR CDR3 employed the HTBI primer set. MiXCR was run by TCRdb on the multiplex PCR reads, yielding one entry per CDR3 protein. Of around 350,000 distinct CDR3 sequences in the sample, about a fifth were seen once. V lost 5 bases and J lost 4, with 11 bases in between. Germline lookup yields CDR1 MDHEN and CDR2 SYDVKM. The CDR3 length is 13 residues. A 10 ml volume of fresh peripheral blood provided the PBMCs.

The chain is built from TRBV28 and TRBJ1-2, with D unresolved. Input material: blood. The source is a woman between 18 and 29 years old with Graves' hyperthyroidism. CDR3 sequence: CASSHPRSYGYTF. In nucleotides, the CDR3 is TGTGCCAGCAGTCACCCCCGGAGCTATGGCTACACCTTC.